These 20 T cell receptor beta chains were all obtained from the same sample, sequenced in a study of beta chain features in type 1 diabetes. Whole-study findings and limits: The study found moderately but significantly shorter TCRB CDR3s in all four CD4+ subsets of Type 1 diabetes patients.

Every isolated RNA sample was fully reverse transcribed, so sequencing captured expressed TCRB transcripts. Data came from immunoSEQ multiplex PCR; TCRdb stores just in-frame clones and leaves some out. Seen here are around 50,000 clones, around 40% observed once, and the top ten hold 0.13%. Their specific antigens are unknown. Sequenced input: stem cell memory CD4+ T cells from blood. All receptors derive from a man aged 25-40 years with type 1 diabetes.

V usage is TRBV6-5 and J usage is TRBJ2-3; no reliable D call. Looked up from germline, CDR1 is MNHEY and CDR2 is SVGAGI. Trimming took off 0 bases at V and 1 base at J, with 8 bases between the two ends. CDR3 length: 15 residues. CDR3 in DNA: TGTGCCAGCAGTTACTCGATGGCGGGCACAGATACGCAGTATTTT. Translating gives CASSYSMAGTDTQYF.

The rearrangement joins TRBV5-1 to TRBJ2-5; 9 bases agree with TRBD1. Germline V gene data show CDR1 as SGHRS and CDR2 as YFSETQ. V dropped 4 bases and J dropped 0; count of bases not matched to a gene: 7. The length of the CDR3 is 16 residues. CDR3 coding DNA: TGCGCCAGCAGCAGCACGACAGGGGGGTACCAAGAGACCCAGTACTTC. Translating gives CASSSTTGGYQETQYF.

The chain carries TRBV27 and TRBJ1-5; the D is unclear. Trimming took off 1 base at V and 4 bases at J, with 8 bases between the two ends. The CDR3 runs to 14 residues. Germline assignment: CDR1 MNHEY and CDR2 SMNVEV (reference sequence). CDR3 residues: CASSLLAGNQPQHF. CDR3 bases: TGTGCCAGCAGTTTATTGGCGGGGAATCAGCCCCAGCATTTT.

The chain has TRBV28 and TRBJ2-3, with 7 bases identical to TRBD2. The CDR3 spans 14 residues. CDR1 is MDHEN and CDR2 is SYDVKM in the germline V gene. Trimming took 7 bases from V and 2 from J; bases not matched to a gene: 6. For the CDR3, the DNA is TGTGCCAGCAACCCGGGACTAACCACAGATACGCAGTATTTT. Translated, it gives CASNPGLTTDTQYF. Full variable domain (missing parts from reference TRBV28 and TRBJ2-3): DVKVTQSSRYLVKRTGEKVFLECVQDMDHENMFWYRQDPGLGLRLIYFSYDVKMKEKGDIPEGYSVSREKKERFSLILESASTNQTSMYLCASNPGLTTDTQYFGPGTRLTVL.

The V and J genes are TRBV18 and TRBJ2-1; 9 positions agree with TRBD1. CDR1 KGHSH and CDR2 LQKENI come from the germline V gene. V dropped 6 bases and J dropped 3; count of bases not matched to a gene: 6. The CDR3 covers 15 residues. CDR3 in amino acids: CASSLGTGYYNEQFF. Here the CDR3 DNA reads TGTGCCAGCTCGCTAGGGACAGGGTACTACAATGAGCAGTTCTTC.

The genes are TRBV19 and TRBJ2-1; D is perhaps TRBD1 (5 bases). From germline, CDR1 is LNHDA and CDR2 SQIVND (reference sequence). This CDR3 is built from 14 residues. The V end lost 6 bases, the J end lost 9 bases, and 18 bases lay between the germline ends. CDR3 loop: CASSNKAGLGEQFF. CDR3 coding DNA: TGTGCCAGTAGCAATAAGGCAGGGTTGGGTGAGCAGTTCTTC.

The J gene is TRBJ2-6, the V gene TRBV19; 8 nucleotides line up with TRBD1. There are 17 residues in the CDR3. The trim removed 6 bases at V and 0 bases at J, leaving 7 bases unmatched. Per the germline V gene, CDR1 is LNHDA and CDR2 is SQIVND (reference sequence). The CDR3 region is CASSSTGTGSGANVLTF. The CDR3 coding sequence is TGTGCCAGTAGCTCGACAGGGACAGGCTCTGGGGCCAACGTCCTGACTTTC.

CDR3 nucleotides: TGCGCCAGCAGCTTGAGCGGGGGCAAGGGTGAAAAACTGTTTTTT. Its protein is CASSLSGGKGEKLFF. The chain uses TRBV5-1 and TRBJ1-4; possible D gene TRBD1, 6 bases. This CDR3 is 15 amino acids long. Germline V gene lookup returns CDR1 SGHRS and CDR2 YFSETQ. Trimming took 1 base from V and 7 from J, leaving 14 bases between them.

The rearrangement uses TRBV29-1 and TRBJ2-5; 9 positions agree with TRBD2. V trimming: 7 bases; J trimming: 5 bases; junction bases outside the gene matches: 8. The CDR3 extends over 13 amino acids. Germline V gene sequence: CDR1 SQVTM, CDR2 ANQGSEA. This chain's CDR3 is CSAPSGNSETQYF. The CDR3 region has the DNA TGCAGCGCACCTAGCGGGAATTCGGAGACCCAGTACTTC.

J is TRBJ2-3 and V is TRBV2, with a possible D match to TRBD2 (5 bases). Germline V gene lookup returns CDR1 SNHLY and CDR2 FYNNEI. With 10 bases removed from V and 2 bases from J, the gap between germline ends came to 16 bases. The CDR3 covers 14 residues. This CDR3 reads CATWRLPSTDTQYF. CDR3 DNA sequence: TGTGCCACCTGGCGACTACCATCCACAGATACGCAGTATTTT.

This clone has just a few counts. The genes are TRBV14 and TRBJ1-3; D unresolved. Trimming shortened V by 3 bases and J by 4 bases, and 10 bases separated the two germline ends. The CDR3 covers 14 residues. CDR1 SGHDN and CDR2 FVKESK come from the germline V gene. Here the CDR3 reads CASSQLSGGNTIYF. CDR3 sequence (DNA): TGTGCCAGCAGCCAGCTCAGCGGCGGAAACACCATATATTTT.

This clone showed up just a few times. CDR3 nucleotide sequence: TGTGCCAGCAGCCTCCGCTTTAGCGGTTACAATGAGCAGTTCTTC. It specifies CASSLRFSGYNEQFF. This chain joins TRBV14 and TRBJ2-1; the D gene is possibly TRBD2 (6 bases). Germline values: CDR1 SGHDN, CDR2 FVKESK. The CDR3 contains 15 residues. Between the trimmed V and J ends, which lost 4 bases and 4 bases, there was a span of 14 bases.

The chain recombines TRBV5-1 with TRBJ1-1; D perhaps matches TRBD1 (6 bases). From germline, CDR1 is SGHRS and CDR2 YFSETQ. Trimming removed 2 bases from V and 3 bases from J, with 17 bases in between. The CDR3 spans 16 residues. CDR3 DNA: TGCGCCAGCAGCTTTCCTACCGGGACACAAGACACTGAAGCTTTCTTT. As protein: CASSFPTGTQDTEAFF. The whole variable domain, filled in from reference TRBV5-1 and TRBJ1-1, reads KAGVTQTPRYLIKTRGQQVTLSCSPISGHRSVSWYQQTPGQGLQFLFEYFSETQRNKGNFPGRFSGRQFSNSRSEMNVSTLELGDSALYLCASSFPTGTQDTEAFFGQGTRLTVV.

This clone was picked up a small number of times. This chain links TRBV7-9 with TRBJ2-2, with D perhaps matching TRBD1 (5 bases). This CDR3 has 14 residues. Germline lookup yields CDR1 SEHNR and CDR2 FQNEAQ (reference sequence). V dropped 6 bases and J dropped 0 bases, with 8 bases sitting between them. CDR3 region: CASRARANTGELFF. Here the CDR3 DNA reads TGTGCCAGCAGGGCCAGGGCGAACACCGGGGAGCTGTTTTTT.

This chain links TRBV7-8 with TRBJ2-1; 8 nucleotides line up with TRBD1. There are 15 residues in the CDR3. V shed 1 base, J shed 4 bases, and the junction held 3 bases outside the gene matches. CDR1 and CDR2 from the germline V gene are SGHVS and FQNEAQ. The CDR3 protein is CASSLDRGTYNEQFF. The CDR3 DNA sequence: TGTGCCAGCAGCTTAGACAGGGGGACATACAATGAGCAGTTCTTC.

The genes are TRBV30 and TRBJ2-7; a weak D match, TRBD1 (5 bases). Germline V CDR1 and CDR2: GTSNPN, SVGIG (reference sequence). V was cut by 0 bases and J by 7 bases, with 13 bases left in between. There are 13 residues in the CDR3. CDR3 residues: CAWSVQAFGEQYF. DNA of the CDR3: TGTGCCTGGAGTGTACAGGCGTTTGGAGAGCAGTACTTC.

The chain is built from TRBV7-2 and TRBJ2-3; no clear D. V lost 5 bases to trimming and J lost 4 bases, with 7 bases between them. The CDR3 runs 12 residues. CDR1 and CDR2 from the germline V gene are SGHTA and FQGNSA. In DNA, the CDR3 is TGTGCCAGCAGCAACTCCCCAGATACGCAGTATTTT. Translation gives CASSNSPDTQYF.

The chain uses TRBV19 and TRBJ2-1; D is possibly TRBD1 (6 bases). Germline V gives CDR1 LNHDA, CDR2 SQIVND (reference sequence). The CDR3 sequence is 15 residues long. Trimming left V 3 bases short and J 7 bases short, with 16 bases between. Here the CDR3 reads CASSIEGQTHNEQFF. Here the CDR3 DNA reads TGTGCCAGTAGTATTGAAGGACAGACGCATAATGAGCAGTTCTTC.

V gene TRBV7-9 combines with J gene TRBJ2-5; 9 nucleotides match TRBD2. CDR1 and CDR2 from the germline V gene are SEHNR and FQNEAQ (reference sequence). This CDR3 is 15 amino acids long. V lost 5 bases, J lost 5 bases, and 9 bases stayed unmatched. The CDR3 coding sequence is TGTGCCAGCAGCGTAGGACTAGCGCGTGGGGAGACCCAGTACTTC. Translated, it gives CASSVGLARGETQYF. Filled out from reference TRBV7-9 and TRBJ2-5, the complete variable domain reads DTGVSQNPRHKITKRGQNVTFRCDPISEHNRLYWYRQTLGQGPEFLTYFQNEAQLEKSRLLSDRFSAERPKGSFSTLEIQRTEQGDSAMYLCASSVGLARGETQYFGPGTRLLVL.

This chain joins TRBV27 and TRBJ1-5, with 8 bases fitting TRBD1. J gave up 0 bases and V 1 base, and 5 bases lay outside the gene matches. The CDR3 spans 17 residues. The germline V gene encodes CDR1 MNHEY and CDR2 SMNVEV (reference sequence). This CDR3 reads CASSLWSGGNSNQPQHF. For the CDR3, the DNA is TGTGCCAGCAGTTTATGGTCAGGGGGCAATAGCAATCAGCCCCAGCATTTT.